Here is one T cell receptor (beta chain) with its context. What this receptor recognizes is not known. Qualities for individual bases were not recorded, and no much larger clone is one base off. The data are from a study of blood T cells in healthy people across ages (dated by TCRdb to 2014 to 2015). Background for the entire study: Template switching captured roughly one uniquely barcoded TCR beta cDNA molecule per two T cells in model experiments. Using deep sequencing normalized with unique cDNA molecular identifiers, the study measured how TCR beta repertoire diversity changes with age. Four age groups were formed from the donors: young (average approximately 15 years), middle-aged (just under 40), aged (roughly 58) and long-lived (less than 85). The study analyzed two additional independent replicas of 1 million unique cDNA reads from the same blood draw for two donors, one aged 18 to 30 and one aged 80 or older.

What the authors observed across the whole study: Compared with the aged group, the long-lived group had more naive CD4+ T cells, fewer expanded clones and increased TCR diversity, suggesting age selection. A strong correlation was found between observed TCR beta diversity and the percentage of naive T cells measured by flow cytometry. Because the CMV infection status of the donors was unknown, age-related changes in expanded clonotypes may potentially have been confounded. As age increased, observed TCR beta diversity per million T cells dropped in a roughly linear way, and a significant reduction was already evident by age 40. Since profiling was done on bulk unsorted PBMCs, naive and antigen-experienced compartments could not be conclusively compared. Estimates of total diversity from one million sequenced T cells were regarded as lower bounds and underestimates.

Donors were 39 systemically healthy Caucasian individuals from Russia aged roughly 6 to 90 years. Each donor gave around 9.8 milliliters of peripheral blood, collected into EDTA-treated Vacutainer tubes. Ficoll-Paque density-gradient centrifugation was used to isolate PBMCs, with at least 6 million per sample. Trizol reagent was used to extract total RNA from the PBMCs, yielding at least 5 micrograms per sample. For every donor, an aliquot of PBMCs went through flow cytometry to measure the percentages of naive CD45RAhigh/CD27high T cells. Libraries were prepared through 5' RACE. The sequencer was an Illumina HiSeq 2500. A second PCR of roughly 6 to 12 cycles was run with a J-beta primer mix and a sample-barcoded 5' primer. A template-switch 5' adaptor carrying 12 random nucleotides introduced a unique molecular identifier onto each TCR beta cDNA molecule. Each sample yielded at least 2.5 million CDR3-containing paired-end reads. First-strand cDNA was synthesized from all RNA with the Mint cDNA synthesis kit, primed by a TRBC-specific oligonucleotide. Following uracil-DNA glycosylase treatment, all cDNA underwent a first 18-cycle PCR with the universal primers M1SS and BC2_uni_R. In the authors' own workflow: Normalization of each sample was performed by random selection of 1 million high-quality reads, each carrying a distinct molecular identifier. Reads sharing molecular identifiers were discarded rather than binned into consensus sequences. MiTCR, with a Q25 quality threshold and the strictest error-elimination algorithm, was used for CDR3 identification, clonotype clustering and error correction. Lower-bound total TCR beta diversity was estimated with a nonparametric unseen species model using Euler transformation. TCRdb reprocessing: public reads trimmed at Q25 with fastp, clones called with MiXCR, in-frame beta chains kept. Here each entry gathers all rows of one CDR3 protein and keeps the most common genes and DNA. The V and J calls reflect TCRdb's pipeline rather than the authors' work. Across this sample there are roughly 1,100,000 distinct CDR3 sequences, with about 23% seen only once. The top ten hold about 0.8% of the sample.

There are 15 amino acids in the CDR3, from cysteine to phenylalanine inclusive. The kept DNA is CDR3 alone, 45 bases in frame from the first base. Taken from the germline V gene (reference sequence), the CDR1 and CDR2 loops are SEHNR and FQNEAQ. This sample was also put to use in a study of T cells of mothers and their children. From the second report: Nine systemically healthy Caucasian individuals, comprising three mothers and their six children, were included as donors. cDNA synthesis consumed the entire amount of extracted RNA, loaded at around 1.5 ug RNA in each 15 ul reaction. In the second PCR, the M1S primer added sample barcodes and 2-4 random nucleotides. Over 10 million TCR beta CDR3 reads came from each mother, compared with some 3 million reads from each child. Thymic selection shapes the output of TCR recombination in a similar way in related and unrelated pairs, and inherited differences have a minor effect. Normalized repertoire overlap in related mother-child pairs was always slightly higher than in unrelated mother-child pairs, but the difference was never significant. With a sensitivity of approximately 100 clones per million clonotypes, no persistent microchimeric T cell clones were detected. The study used deep NGS to compare TCR beta repertoires of mothers and children, seeking features distinguishing related mother-child pairs from unrelated individuals. Mothers averaged approximately 41 +/- 4 years of age and children averaged around 11 +/- 4 years. After adapters were ligated using NEBNext reagents, the libraries underwent 100+100 nt paired-end sequencing on an Illumina HiSeq 2000. To prevent cross-contamination, the mother and child libraries were prepared one month apart and sequenced in separate runs. For each donor, somewhere between about 500,000 and 2,000,000 distinct TCR beta clonotypes were identified. Naive TCR beta clonotypes were estimated from low-frequency clonotypes matched to each donor's FACS-determined naive share, without sorting.

The sequencing input was blood. The sequence was obtained from a girl aged 2 to 9 in good health. The receptor chain draws on TRBV7-9 and TRBJ2-7; tentative D gene TRBD1, with 5 bases matching. The DNA end is more similar to TRBJ2-1, so the J call may be wrong. The sequence in DNA is TGTGCCAGCAGCTTGTCGACAGTACTCGTCAATGAGCAGTTCTTC. This sequence encodes CASSLSTVLVNEQFF.